This T cell receptor (beta chain) came from a study of response to subunit inactivated influenza vaccine (dated by TCRdb to the late 2010s). In the study overall: To follow how T cells responded to a trivalent subunit inactivated influenza vaccine, the researchers relied on deep quantitative profiling of the T cell receptor repertoire.

This clonotype was recorded at least ten times. Its antigen remains unidentified. No much larger clone is present one base from it, and per-base qualities are unavailable. The paper as a whole reports these results and caveats: It was suggested by the authors that each seasonal influenza vaccination may recruit only a limited number of new T cells.

The V end loses 3 bases and the J end loses 2 bases, and a stretch of 9 bases separates them. Including the terminal cysteine and phenylalanine, the CDR3 comprises 14 residues. Kept here is only the CDR3 DNA, which spans 42 bases and is read in frame from base 1. Library preparation used RT-PCR. The instrument was an Illumina HiSeq 2500. TCRdb reprocessed the public reads (quality trimming at Q25 with fastp, clone calling with MiXCR) and kept in-frame beta chains. Merged by CDR3 protein, the rows form single entries marked with the most common genes and DNA. The sample table records 400,000 to 650,000 distinct CDR3 sequences; under 8.5% of these occur just once. Around 13% of the sample lies in the top ten.

Rearrangement joined TRBV12-3 or TRBV12-4 to TRBJ2-3; no confident D gene assignment can be made. This receptor was taken from a man aged 45 to 75 who received an inactivated influenza vaccine. Donor details come from another sample of the same person, matched by shared clones. The sample was PBMCs from blood, taken 23 to 25 months after vaccination. The bases read TGTGCCAGCAGTTTCAGCCTAAACACAGATACGCAGTATTTT. Its product reads: CASSFSLNTDTQYF.